These T cell receptor beta chains were read from a single sample in a study of neurological immune-mediated disorders. TCRdb fed the 5' RACE reads into MiXCR, producing one record per CDR3 protein. Among some 87,000 distinct CDR3 sequences listed, 5.5% to 6.5% were seen once. Sequenced sample: PBMCs. The receptors derive from a woman aged 60-75 years with multiple sclerosis. The CDR3 runs from the conserved cysteine through the conserved F or W. D genes are given only for firm matches. Clone size, where shown, is once, few, many, or a class for clones that have expanded.

V gene	CDR3 length	clone size	J gene	D gene	CDR3 protein	CDR3 DNA
TRBV7-2	16	many	TRBJ2-7	NA	CASSLAPGGAVYEQYF	TGTGCCAGCAGCTTAGCACCGGGCGGGGCGGTCTACGAGCAGTACTTC
TRBV4-2	14	few	TRBJ1-2	NA	CASSQEDENYGYTF	TGTGCCAGCAGCCAAGAGGACGAAAACTATGGCTACACCTTC
TRBV7-8	15	NA	TRBJ2-7	TRBD1	CASSPTGGFPYEQYF	TGTGCCAGCAGTCCAACAGGGGGCTTTCCCTACGAGCAGTACTTC
TRBV5-1	15	many	TRBJ2-2	TRBD1	CASSGDSANTGELFF	TGCGCCAGCAGCGGGGACAGCGCGAACACCGGGGAGCTGTTTTTT
TRBV7-8	16	many	TRBJ1-2	NA	CASSFSRGFTNYGYTF	TGTGCCAGCAGCTTTTCCAGGGGCTTTACTAACTATGGCTACACCTTC
TRBV11-3	15	many	TRBJ2-3	TRBD1	CASSNGQGNSDTQYF	TGTGCCAGCAGCAACGGACAGGGGAACTCAGATACGCAGTATTTT
TRBV5-1	15	many	TRBJ2-1	NA	CASTPLAGANNEQFF	TGCGCCAGCACCCCGCTGGCGGGGGCAAACAATGAGCAGTTCTTC
TRBV5-1	13	many	TRBJ2-2	NA	CASSLSATGELFF	TGCGCCAGCAGCTTGTCGGCGACCGGGGAGCTGTTTTTT
TRBV6-5	14	many	TRBJ2-1	NA	CASSPAAGGNEQFF	TGTGCCAGCAGTCCCGCCGCAGGGGGGAATGAGCAGTTCTTC
TRBV12-3/TRBV12-4	16	medium-sized	TRBJ1-4	NA	CASSDTGPAFAGKLFF	TGTGCCAGCAGTGATACCGGGCCCGCCTTCGCTGGAAAACTGTTTTTT
TRBV7-8	13	many	TRBJ2-5	NA	CASSLAHQETQYF	TGTGCCAGCAGCTTAGCACACCAAGAGACCCAGTACTTC
TRBV27	15	many	TRBJ1-4	TRBD1	CASSTPRTGVEKLFF	TGTGCCAGCAGTACCCCGCGGACAGGGGTTGAAAAACTGTTTTTT
TRBV7-8	15	many	TRBJ1-5	TRBD1	CASSPRPGGNQPQHF	TGTGCCAGCAGCCCAAGACCAGGGGGAAATCAGCCCCAGCATTTT
TRBV20-1	11	many	TRBJ1-2	NA	CSAIDDYGYTF	TGCAGTGCTATTGACGACTATGGCTACACCTTC
TRBV12-3/TRBV12-4	14	many	TRBJ2-2	NA	CASSPAPPPGELFF	TGTGCCAGCAGTCCCGCGCCTCCACCCGGGGAGCTGTTTTTT
TRBV11-2	16	many	TRBJ1-5	NA	CASSLDRGAGNQPQHF	TGTGCCAGCAGCTTAGATCGGGGGGCCGGCAATCAGCCCCAGCATTTT
TRBV6-6	16	many	TRBJ2-2	TRBD2	CASGLAGGSNTGELFF	TGTGCCAGTGGACTAGCGGGGGGGTCCAACACCGGGGAGCTGTTTTTT
TRBV20-1	15	many	TRBJ2-2	NA	CSAKGVSGAPGELFF	TGCAGTGCTAAGGGGGTTTCTGGGGCCCCCGGGGAGCTGTTTTTT
TRBV2	12	many	TRBJ2-5	NA	CASSVQQETQYF	TGTGCCAGCAGTGTGCAGCAAGAGACCCAGTACTTC
TRBV5-1	15	many	TRBJ2-4	TRBD2	CASSPGLAGLNIQYF	TGCGCCAGCAGCCCGGGACTAGCGGGGTTGAACATTCAGTACTTC
TRBV18	14	many	TRBJ1-1	NA	CASSPRQMNTEAFF	TGTGCCAGCTCACCACGTCAGATGAACACTGAAGCTTTCTTT
TRBV10-1	15	many	TRBJ2-7	TRBD1	CASSEFGQEIYEQYF	TGCGCCAGCAGTGAGTTCGGACAGGAGATCTACGAGCAGTACTTC
TRBV11-2	11	many	TRBJ1-2	TRBD1	CASSVRDRRFF	TGTGCCAGCAGCGTCCGGGACAGGAGATTCTTC
TRBV5-1	16	many	TRBJ1-1	TRBD1	CASSKSDRGGATEAFF	TGCGCCAGCAGCAAAAGCGACAGGGGAGGGGCGACTGAAGCTTTCTTT
TRBV15	15	many	TRBJ2-7	NA	CATSRVGSFPYEQYF	TGTGCCACCAGCAGAGTGGGATCATTTCCCTACGAGCAGTACTTC
TRBV5-1	16	many	TRBJ2-2	TRBD2	CASSPAGTSGVGELFF	TGCGCCAGCAGCCCAGCGGGGACTAGCGGAGTCGGGGAGCTGTTTTTT
TRBV6-6	15	few	TRBJ1-1	NA	CASSYTRLRGTEAFF	TGTGCCAGCAGTTACACCCGATTGCGGGGCACTGAAGCTTTCTTT